The clone carrying this T cell receptor beta chain was counted only a few times. This record belongs to a study of blood T cells in healthy people across ages. Using a J-beta primer mix together with a sample-barcoded 5' primer, a second PCR was run for about 7 to 12 cycles. TCRdb fed the 5' RACE reads into MiXCR, producing one record per CDR3 protein. The data contain hundreds of thousands of distinct CDR3 sequences, 25% of them singletons. The length of the CDR3 is 18 residues. V lost 5 bases, J lost 0 bases, and 7 bases stayed unmatched. Germline loops: CDR1 SGHVT, CDR2 SQSDAQ. These data also formed part of another study, on T cells of mothers and their children.

This chain uses TRBV7-4 with TRBJ2-2, with 12 bases that match TRBD2. Specimen: blood. This receptor was taken from a boy aged 10-17 years in good health. The CDR3 coding sequence is TGTGCCAGCAGCCGCCAACTAGCGGGAGGTCCGAACACCGGGGAGCTGTTTTTT. Translated: CASSRQLAGGPNTGELFF. Full variable domain (outside the CDR3, taken from reference TRBV7-4 and TRBJ2-2): GAGVSQSPRYKVAKRGRDVALRCDSISGHVTLYWYRQTLGQGSEVLTYSQSDAQRDKSGRPSGRFSAERPERSVSTLKIQRTEQGDSAVYLCASSRQLAGGPNTGELFFGEGSRLTVL.